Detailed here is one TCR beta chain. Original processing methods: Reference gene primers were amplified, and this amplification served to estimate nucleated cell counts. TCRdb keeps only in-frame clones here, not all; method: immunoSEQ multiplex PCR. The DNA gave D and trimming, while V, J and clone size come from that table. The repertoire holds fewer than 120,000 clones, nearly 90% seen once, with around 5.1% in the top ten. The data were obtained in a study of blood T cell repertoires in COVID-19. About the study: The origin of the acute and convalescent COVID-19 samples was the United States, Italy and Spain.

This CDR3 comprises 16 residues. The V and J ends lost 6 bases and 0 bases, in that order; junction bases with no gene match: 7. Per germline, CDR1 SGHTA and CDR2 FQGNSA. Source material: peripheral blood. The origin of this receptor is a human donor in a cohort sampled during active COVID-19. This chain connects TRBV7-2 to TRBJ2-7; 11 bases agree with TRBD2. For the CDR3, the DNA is TGTGCCAGCAGTCTACTAGCGGGGGCAAGCTCCTACGAGCAGTACTTC. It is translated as CASSLLAGASSYEQYF.